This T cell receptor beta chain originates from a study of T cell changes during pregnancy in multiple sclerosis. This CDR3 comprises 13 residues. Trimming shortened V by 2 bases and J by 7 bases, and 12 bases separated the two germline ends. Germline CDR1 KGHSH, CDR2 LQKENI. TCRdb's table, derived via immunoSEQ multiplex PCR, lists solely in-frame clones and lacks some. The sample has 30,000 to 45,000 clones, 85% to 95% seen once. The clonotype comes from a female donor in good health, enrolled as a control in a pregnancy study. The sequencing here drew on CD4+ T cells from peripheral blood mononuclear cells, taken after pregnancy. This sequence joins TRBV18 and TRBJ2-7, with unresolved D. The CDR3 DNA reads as TGTGCCAGCTCACCAGACTCCCGCCGGGAGCAGTACTTC. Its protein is CASSPDSRREQYF.